In this sample, the clone carrying this TCR beta chain turned up a few times. The CDR3 extends over 14 amino acids. The germline CDR1 and CDR2 sequences are MNHEY and SVGEGT. Between the trimmed V and J ends, which lost 2 bases and 6 bases, there was a span of 13 bases. These data originate in a study of blood T cell repertoires in COVID-19. Study-level background: The United States, Italy and Spain supplied acute and convalescent COVID-19 samples. The analysed material was cDNA or gDNA that came from T cells, B-cell-depleted T cells, or PBMCs.

Per the study methods: It was from reference gene primer amplification that nucleated cell counts were estimated. Profiled with immunoSEQ multiplex PCR; TCRdb holds only in-frame clones, not every one. V and J calls plus clone size are reproduced from that table; the DNA served to infer D and trimming. The sample has about 370,000 clones, approximately 89% seen once. The sequence came from a woman aged 25 to 39 with COVID-19, enrolled during active disease. V gene TRBV6-2 or TRBV6-3 combines with J gene TRBJ1-2; D is uncertain. The specimen sequenced was peripheral blood. The CDR3 is CASSYKAESDGYTF. CDR3 in DNA: TGTGCCAGCAGTTACAAGGCGGAATCGGATGGCTACACCTTC.